This TCR beta chain was profiled in a study of cytomegalovirus exposure and HLA in healthy donors. Primers: 60 Vbeta forward and 13 Jbeta reverse. Using immunoSEQ multiplex PCR, the repertoire was profiled, and TCRdb retains in-frame clones only, with some absent. The sample consists of roughly 160,000 clones, over 60% of them appearing once. Healthy bone marrow donors made up the donors. Germline lookup yields CDR1 WNHNN and CDR2 SYGVQD (reference sequence). The CDR3 has 15 residues. The junction had 10 bases not matched to a gene; V was cut back by 4 bases and J by 5 bases. The clonotype comes from a woman in her 30s in good health and CMV-seronegative. V is TRBV10-1 and J is TRBJ2-7; 8 nucleotides line up with TRBD1. Sequencing was performed on PBMCs. The DNA for the CDR3 is TGCGCCAGCAGTGTGGACAGGGCACAATCCAACGAGCAGTACTTC. It encodes CASSVDRAQSNEQYF.